The 32 T cell receptor beta chains below were found in one sample sequenced in a study of CD8+ T cells in alopecia areata. As the sequencing template, cDNA was produced by extracting RNA and reverse transcribing it. The method was immunoSEQ multiplex PCR; TCRdb's version includes in-frame clones alone and lacks a portion of them. The table shows 120,000 to 150,000 clones, with roughly 60% occurring only once. Sequences were obtained from CD8+ T cells sorted from blood. These receptor sequences come from a human donor in good health.

V is TRBV9 and J is TRBJ2-2; D is possibly TRBD2 (5 bases). Germline CDR1 and CDR2: SGDLS and YYNGEE. The CDR3 runs 11 residues. With 7 bases removed from V and 5 bases from J, the gap between germline ends came to 6 bases. The CDR3 DNA sequence: TGTGCCAGCGAGGGTACCGGGGAGCTGTTTTTT. This gives the protein CASEGTGELFF.

This rearrangement joins TRBV10-2 to TRBJ2-3; D gene unclear. Trimming shortened V by 4 bases and J by 5 bases, and 13 bases separated the two germline ends. The CDR3 is 14 amino acids. Germline V gene lookup returns CDR1 WSHSY and CDR2 SAAADI. The CDR3 spells CASSVGREGDTQYF. The CDR3 bases are TGCGCCAGCAGTGTCGGCAGAGAAGGAGATACGCAGTATTTT.

Concerning this clone: A read error may produce the germline difference seen at one junction end. The CDR3 DNA is TGTGCCAGCAGTTACTCGGTCGGGACGGGTCTGGAGCTCTTC. This encodes CASSYSVGTGLELF. V usage is TRBV6-5 and J usage is TRBJ2-1; D may correspond to TRBD1 or TRBD2 (5 bases each). The CDR3 spans 14 residues. Germline lookup yields CDR1 MNHEY and CDR2 SVGAGI.

This chain uses TRBV9 with TRBJ1-3, with D perhaps matching TRBD1 (5 bases). CDR3 length: 17 residues. Germline loops: CDR1 SGDLS, CDR2 YYNGEE. Deletions cut 0 bases from V and 1 base from J, with 14 bases between. The CDR3 protein is CASSVATADSSGNTIYF. The CDR3, as DNA: TGTGCCAGCAGCGTAGCCACCGCAGACAGTTCTGGAAACACCATATATTTT. The full variable domain, rest sourced from reference TRBV9 and TRBJ1-3, is DSGVTQTPKHLITATGQRVTLRCSPRSGDLSVYWYQQSLDQGLQFLIQYYNGEERAKGNILERFSAQQFPDLHSELNLSSLELGDSALYFCASSVATADSSGNTIYFGEGSWLTVV.

The chain employs TRBV29-1 and TRBJ2-6; TRBD1 matches 9 bases. Germline CDR1 and CDR2: SQVTM and ANQGSEA. J gave up 2 bases and V 6 bases, and 14 bases lay outside the gene matches. This CDR3 contains 18 residues. CDR3 coding DNA: TGCAGCGTCCGCACCCGGGACAGGGCTATCGCTGGGGCCAACGTCCTGACTTTC. Amino acids: CSVRTRDRAIAGANVLTF.

This clone was picked up one time. The chain links TRBV6-5 to TRBJ2-1; D is perhaps TRBD1 (6 bases). The germline V and J ends were trimmed by 0 bases and 10 bases, with 10 bases remaining between them. The CDR3 sequence is 13 residues long. Germline-derived CDR1 and CDR2 are MNHEY and SVGAGI. The CDR3 spells CASSYSIGGEQFF. The DNA for the CDR3 is TGTGCCAGCAGTTACTCGATTGGGGGCGAGCAGTTCTTC.

This clone has only one observation. The CDR3 here is CASSHGSGIEQFF. CDR3 bases: TGTGCCAGCAGCCACGGGAGCGGAATAGAGCAGTTCTTC. The rearrangement joins TRBV7-9 to TRBJ2-1, with a weak D call TRBD2 (6 bases). The CDR3 is 13 residues long. Germline V gene sequence: CDR1 SEHNR, CDR2 FQNEAQ (reference sequence). Trimming shortened V by 5 bases and J by 10 bases, and 15 bases separated the two germline ends.

The sample holds a few counts of this clone. CDR3 sequence (DNA): TGCAGCGCCCGGACTAGCGACCGCTACGAGCAGTACTTC. Its protein product is CSARTSDRYEQYF. This chain joins TRBV29-1 and TRBJ2-7; 9 bases agree with TRBD2. This CDR3 comprises 13 residues. Germline V lookup: CDR1 SQVTM, CDR2 ANQGSEA. J was trimmed by 3 bases and V by 7 bases; bases with no gene match: 7.

V usage is TRBV25-1 and J usage is TRBJ2-3; 7 bases map to TRBD2. The V segment lost 7 bases and the J segment 2 bases; nucleotides outside the gene matches: 9. The CDR3 has 15 amino acids. Germline V gene data show CDR1 as MGHDK and CDR2 as SYGVNS. The CDR3 region is CASNPTSADTDTQYF. CDR3 DNA sequence: TGTGCCAGCAATCCAACTAGCGCGGACACAGATACGCAGTATTTT.

This clone was recorded a few times. CDR3 DNA sequence: TGTGCCAGTAGTATTTACGGACTAAACACCGGGGAGCTGTTTTTT. Translated: CASSIYGLNTGELFF. The rearrangement links TRBV19 to TRBJ2-2; possible D gene TRBD2, 6 bases. CDR1 and CDR2 (germline): LNHDA, SQIVND (reference sequence). The CDR3 runs to 15 residues. The V and J ends lost 3 bases and 2 bases respectively, with 10 bases between them.

Written as DNA, the CDR3 is TGTGCCAGCAGCGTAGAGGGGGACAATGAGCAGTTCTTC. This codes for CASSVEGDNEQFF. V usage is TRBV9 and J usage is TRBJ2-1; TRBD1 is a possible D gene (6 bases). Germline V gene lookup returns CDR1 SGDLS and CDR2 YYNGEE. Trimming cost V 0 bases and J 5 bases, with 6 bases left between them. The CDR3 covers 13 residues.

This clone was found a few times. V is TRBV25-1 and J is TRBJ1-2; no clear D gene. The CDR3 spans 12 residues. Looked up from germline, CDR1 is MGHDK and CDR2 is SYGVNS. Trimming cost V 1 base and J 3 bases, with 3 bases left between them. The CDR3 here is CASSESYYGYTF. CDR3 nucleotides: TGTGCCAGCAGTGAATCCTACTATGGCTACACCTTC.

In regard to this clone: The same CDR3 can be traced to other DNA sequences in this sample. The gene calls are TRBV27 and TRBJ2-7; D is possibly TRBD1 or TRBD2 (5 bases each). Trimming took 3 bases from V and 3 from J, leaving 9 bases between them. CDR1 and CDR2 from the germline V gene are MNHEY and SMNVEV (reference sequence). The CDR3 contains 13 residues. CDR3 DNA sequence: TGTGCCAGCAGTTTGGGACGAGGCTACGAGCAGTACTTC. Residues: CASSLGRGYEQYF.

A few counts support this clone. CDR3: CASSVGSDTQYF. The CDR3, as DNA: TGTGCCAGCAGCGTAGGATCAGATACGCAGTATTTT. The chain couples TRBV9 to TRBJ2-3; D call uncertain. The CDR3 is 12 amino acids. CDR1 and CDR2 from the germline V gene are SGDLS and YYNGEE. V gave up 0 bases and J gave up 4 bases, with 3 bases separating them.

Only a few counts were recorded for this clone. The chain employs TRBV7-9 and TRBJ2-5; possible D gene TRBD2, 5 bases. The CDR3 has 15 residues. Per germline, CDR1 SEHNR and CDR2 FQNEAQ (reference sequence). The V and J ends lost 3 bases and 2 bases respectively, with 13 bases between them. In nucleotides, the CDR3 is TGTGCCAGCAGCTTCGGACTTCTTGAACAAGAGACCCAGTACTTC. It is translated as CASSFGLLEQETQYF.

This clone was seen once. The chain couples TRBV18 to TRBJ1-5; D may be TRBD1 (6 bases). V was trimmed by 4 bases and J by 5 bases, leaving 6 bases between them. The CDR3 sequence is 12 residues long. The germline V gene has CDR1 KGHSH and CDR2 LQKENI. The CDR3 DNA is TGTGCCAGCTCACAGGGGGATCAGCCCCAGCATTTT. This codes for CASSQGDQPQHF.

This clone counts as medium-sized (0.01 to 0.1%). The genes are TRBV11-2 and TRBJ2-1; tentative D call: TRBD2 (5 bases). This CDR3 spans 15 amino acids. CDR1 SGHAT and CDR2 FQNNGV come from the germline V gene. The V end lost 5 bases, the J end lost 6 bases, and 17 bases lay between the germline ends. The CDR3 sequence: CASSPMLRVGNEQFF. Written as DNA, the CDR3 is TGTGCCAGCAGCCCCATGTTGAGGGTAGGCAATGAGCAGTTCTTC.

The rearrangement joins TRBV6-5 to TRBJ2-1; D unresolved. The V end lost 7 bases, the J end lost 7 bases, and 8 bases lay between the germline ends. The CDR3 is made up of 11 amino acids. Germline V gene data show CDR1 as MNHEY and CDR2 as SVGAGI. The CDR3 region is CASISGNEQFF. DNA of the CDR3: TGTGCCAGCATCTCCGGGAATGAGCAGTTCTTC.

In nucleotides, the CDR3 is TGTGCCAGCAGCGGGGGCAGCACAGATACGCAGTATTTT. Amino acids: CASSGGSTDTQYF. The chain employs TRBV5-6 and TRBJ2-3; D may be TRBD1 (6 bases). Germline assignment: CDR1 SGHDT and CDR2 YYEEEE. Trimming removed 4 bases at V and 0 bases at J, with 6 bases between. CDR3 size: 13 residues.

This clone was counted a few times. V and J are TRBV29-1 and TRBJ2-7; D could derive from TRBD1 or TRBD2 (5 bases each). The CDR3 length is 14 residues. Germline V CDR1 and CDR2: SQVTM, ANQGSEA. Trimming cost V 1 base and J 2 bases, with 12 bases left between them. The CDR3 loop is CSVEGYGATYEQYF. CDR3 coding DNA: TGCAGCGTTGAAGGGTACGGGGCTACCTACGAGCAGTACTTC.

This clone occurred once. This chain joins TRBV7-9 and TRBJ1-1; D unresolved. The CDR3 totals 15 residues. Trimming shortened V by 8 bases and J by 2 bases, and 18 bases separated the two germline ends. Germline-derived CDR1 and CDR2 are SEHNR and FQNEAQ (reference sequence). The CDR3 DNA reads TGTGCCAGCCTCCACCTTGGTTCCCTAAACACTGAAGCTTTCTTT. It specifies CASLHLGSLNTEAFF.

A word on this clone: The sample has other DNA sequences that encode this CDR3 too. The chain has TRBV5-1 and TRBJ1-1; D is uncertain. CDR1 is SGHRS and CDR2 is YFSETQ in the germline V gene. The CDR3 loop spans 13 amino acids. V lost 0 bases and J 2 bases, leaving 5 bases between the germline ends. The CDR3 reads CASSLGGNTEAFF. Here the CDR3 DNA reads TGCGCCAGCAGCTTGGGGGGTAACACTGAAGCTTTCTTT.

The chain carries TRBV19 and TRBJ2-7; TRBD1 might be the D (5 bases). Trimming took 6 bases from V and 5 from J, leaving 20 bases between them. Per the germline V gene, CDR1 is LNHDA and CDR2 is SQIVND (reference sequence). This CDR3 contains 15 residues. The CDR3 region has the DNA TGTGCCAGTAGCCTATCCCCAGGGATCCGGGACGAGCAGTACTTC. Protein product: CASSLSPGIRDEQYF.

V and J are TRBV27 and TRBJ2-5, with D tentatively TRBD1 or TRBD2 (6 bases each). CDR1 MNHEY and CDR2 SMNVEV come from the germline V gene (reference sequence). The CDR3 totals 15 residues. Trimming removed 7 bases at V and 7 bases at J, with 22 bases between. CDR3 nucleotides: TGTGCCAGCACCCAAGGGGGGACGAGCGATGGGACCCAGTACTTC. It yields the protein CASTQGGTSDGTQYF.

This sequence joins TRBV7-9 and TRBJ2-7, with 9 bases identical to TRBD1. Germline CDR1 and CDR2: SEHNR and FQNEAQ (reference sequence). Germline trimming cut 2 bases from V and 5 bases from J; bases unmatched to any gene: 7. This CDR3 spans 15 amino acids. In DNA form, the CDR3 reads TGTGCCAGCAGCTTATCCGGGACAGGGTCCAACGAGCAGTACTTC. Translated, it gives CASSLSGTGSNEQYF.

The V gene is TRBV7-2, the J gene TRBJ2-2, with a tentative D call TRBD1 (6 bases). The length of the CDR3 is 15 residues. V lost 7 bases to trimming and J lost 7 bases, with 19 bases between them. Germline CDR1 is SGHTA and CDR2 is FQGNSA. The CDR3 sequence: CASTPADRPGGELFF. The CDR3 nucleotides are TGTGCCAGCACCCCCGCTGACAGGCCTGGCGGGGAGCTGTTTTTT.

This chain joins TRBV11-2 and TRBJ1-1, with 10 bases aligning to TRBD1. There are 14 residues in the CDR3. Germline CDR1 is SGHAT and CDR2 is FQNNGV. The V segment lost 3 bases and the J segment 5 bases; nucleotides outside the gene matches: 3. CDR3 loop: CASSLGTGVTEAFF. The CDR3 DNA is TGTGCCAGCAGCTTGGGGACAGGGGTTACTGAAGCTTTCTTT.

This clone was found a few times. V and J are TRBV27 and TRBJ1-4, with D unresolved. The CDR3 runs to 14 residues. V dropped 0 bases and J dropped 6 bases, with 8 bases sitting between them. Germline assignment: CDR1 MNHEY and CDR2 SMNVEV (reference sequence). The CDR3 bases are TGTGCCAGCAGTTTATCCGCCTGGGATGAAAAACTGTTTTTT. This gives the protein CASSLSAWDEKLFF.

The genes are TRBV4-1 and TRBJ2-3, with TRBD1 matching 7 bases. The junction had 3 bases not matched to a gene; V was cut back by 1 base and J by 2 bases. The length of the CDR3 is 15 residues. Germline values: CDR1 MGHRA, CDR2 YSYEKL. The CDR3 protein is CASSQAGTDTDTQYF. The CDR3 DNA reads as TGCGCCAGCAGCCAAGCTGGGACAGACACAGATACGCAGTATTTT.

The CDR3: CASSIGGSPYEQYF. The CDR3 region has the DNA TGTGCCAGTAGTATAGGAGGCAGCCCCTACGAGCAGTACTTC. V usage is TRBV19 and J usage is TRBJ2-7; D gene ambiguous. Trimming stripped 1 base from V and 2 bases from J, with 9 bases between. Germline V CDR1 and CDR2: LNHDA, SQIVND (reference sequence). The CDR3 sequence is 14 residues long. Drawing the rest from reference TRBV19 and TRBJ2-7, the complete variable domain is DGGITQSPKYLFRKEGQNVTLSCEQNLNHDAMYWYRQDPGQGLRLIYYSQIVNDFQKGDIAEGYSVSREKKESFPLTVTSAQKNPTAFYLCASSIGGSPYEQYFGPGTRLTVT.

The V gene is TRBV7-9, the J gene TRBJ2-1, with D possibly being TRBD2 (6 bases). Germline V gene sequence: CDR1 SEHNR, CDR2 FQNEAQ (reference sequence). Trimming shortened V by 10 bases and J by 7 bases, and 14 bases separated the two germline ends. The CDR3 loop spans 12 amino acids. CDR3 amino acids: CATSGTHNEQFF. CDR3 nucleotide sequence: TGTGCCACCTCCGGGACTCATAATGAGCAGTTCTTC.

The sample holds a few counts of this clone. V and J are TRBV29-1 and TRBJ1-2, with D unclear. The CDR3 is 12 residues long. Trimming removed 3 bases at V and 8 bases at J, with 13 bases between. Germline V gives CDR1 SQVTM, CDR2 ANQGSEA. The CDR3: CSVEANTGGYTF. DNA of the CDR3: TGCAGCGTTGAGGCTAACACGGGAGGCTACACCTTC.